Listed here is a single TCR beta chain. The antigen remains unidentified. This specimen comes from a study of spatial heterogeneity in lung cancer. The study, taken as a whole, reports: Ubiquitous expanded tumor TCRs showed up in blood more at resection than follow-up.

The CDR3 contains 11 residues. The germline CDR1 and CDR2 sequences are SEHNR and FQNEAQ (reference sequence). The V gene lost 7 bases and the J gene lost 10 bases, with 12 bases spanning the gap. TCRdb independently ran MiXCR on the 5' RACE reads; one entry per CDR3 protein. The sample gives about 15,000 distinct CDR3 sequences, approximately 19% of which show up once; 6.2% is in the top ten. Time point in this sample: blood at routine non-recurrence follow-up after resection. Extraction of whole RNA from tumor, nontumor lung or frozen PBMC preceded unsorted sequencing. Sequences were derived from PBMCs, sampled at follow-up. The rearrangement joins TRBV7-9 to TRBJ2-3, with D possibly being TRBD2 (6 bases). The origin of this receptor is a male donor with early-stage non-small cell lung cancer. DNA of the CDR3: TGTGCCAGCACCGACGGGACTGCGCAGTATTTT. Protein: CASTDGTAQYF.